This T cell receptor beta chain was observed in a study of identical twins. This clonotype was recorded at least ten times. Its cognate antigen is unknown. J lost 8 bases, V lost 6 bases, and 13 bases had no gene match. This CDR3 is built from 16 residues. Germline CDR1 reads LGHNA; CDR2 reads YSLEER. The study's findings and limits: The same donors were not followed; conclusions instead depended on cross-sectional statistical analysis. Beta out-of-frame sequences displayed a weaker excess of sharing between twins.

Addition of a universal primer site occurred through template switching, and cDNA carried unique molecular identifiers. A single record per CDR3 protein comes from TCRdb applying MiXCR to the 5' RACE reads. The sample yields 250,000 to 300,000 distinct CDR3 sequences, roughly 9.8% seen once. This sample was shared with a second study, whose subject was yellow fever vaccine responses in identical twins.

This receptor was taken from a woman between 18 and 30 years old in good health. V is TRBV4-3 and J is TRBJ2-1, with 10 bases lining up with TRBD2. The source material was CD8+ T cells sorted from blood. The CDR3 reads CASRVASGGIEDEQFF. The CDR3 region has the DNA TGCGCCAGCAGGGTTGCTAGCGGGGGCATTGAGGATGAGCAGTTCTTC.